This entry lists 30 T cell receptor beta chains sequenced from one sample in a study of blood T cell repertoires in COVID-19. TCRdb keeps only in-frame clones here, not all; method: immunoSEQ multiplex PCR. The sample has roughly 400,000 clones; 70% to 90% are singletons. Material for sequencing was PBMCs or T cells enriched from blood (not recorded which). Receptor source: a woman younger than 35 who had been exposed to COVID-19.

This chain joins TRBV5-1 and TRBJ2-3; D perhaps matches TRBD2 (6 bases). V was trimmed by 4 bases and J by 8 bases, leaving 11 bases between them. This CDR3 is 12 amino acids long. CDR1 and CDR2 (germline): SGHRS, YFSETQ. The CDR3 DNA reads TGCGCCAGCAGCCTGGACTATCGTACGCAGTATTTT. Protein: CASSLDYRTQYF.

This rearrangement joins TRBV7-9 to TRBJ1-3; TRBD1 aligns across 7 bases. Losses at the gene ends were 6 bases for V and 4 bases for J; bases not matched to a gene: 6. The CDR3 runs 14 residues. Germline CDR1 is SEHNR and CDR2 is FQNEAQ (reference sequence). The CDR3 protein is CASRDPGQGNTIYF. In nucleotides, the CDR3 is TGTGCCAGCAGGGACCCGGGACAGGGAAACACCATATATTTT.

This clone has a single count. V and J are TRBV2 and TRBJ1-5, with 7 bases that match TRBD1. The CDR3 runs to 13 residues. Germline V gene sequence: CDR1 SNHLY, CDR2 FYNNEI. The V and J ends lost 3 bases and 5 bases, in that order; junction bases with no gene match: 1. CDR3 region: CASSDQGDQPQHF. The CDR3 bases are TGTGCCAGCAGTGACCAGGGGGATCAGCCCCAGCATTTT. The variable domain in full, with the rest retrieved from reference TRBV2 and TRBJ1-5, is EPEVTQTPSHQVTQMGQEVILRCVPISNHLYFYWYRQILGQKVEFLVSFYNNEISEKSEIFDDQFSVERPDGSNFTLKIRSTKLEDSAMYFCASSDQGDQPQHFGDGTRLSIL.

This clone was recorded only once. The chain has TRBV3-1 (or the pseudogene TRBV3-2) and TRBJ2-3, with 7 positions matching TRBD2. Germline V gene data show CDR1 as LGHDT and CDR2 as YNNKEL (reference sequence). The CDR3 extends over 15 amino acids. J gave up 4 bases and V 4 bases, and 8 bases lay outside the gene matches. In nucleotides, the CDR3 is TGTGCCAGCAGCCCCGATCAGGGAGGGGCAGATACGCAGTATTTT. Protein: CASSPDQGGADTQYF.

The CDR3, as DNA: TGTGCCAGCGATACAGGGAGTCCGGATACGCAGTATTTT. Its translation is CASDTGSPDTQYF. The chain carries TRBV28 and TRBJ2-3, with TRBD1 as a possible D gene (6 bases). Per the germline V gene, CDR1 is MDHEN and CDR2 is SYDVKM. This CDR3 contains 13 residues. V was cut by 8 bases and J by 6 bases, with 15 bases left in between.

This clone was detected a few times. The CDR3 DNA sequence: TGTGCCAGCAGCTTATCGGCGGGTAATTCACCCCTCCACTTT. Its translation is CASSLSAGNSPLHF. J is TRBJ1-6 and V is TRBV7-8; no clear D gene. V lost 2 bases to trimming and J lost 6 bases, with 8 bases between them. Germline V gives CDR1 SGHVS, CDR2 FQNEAQ. This CDR3 contains 14 residues.

The CDR3 coding sequence is TGTGCCAGCAGCCCGCATTCGGGAGTTGTCCAAGAGACCCAGTACTTC. It specifies CASSPHSGVVQETQYF. This chain uses TRBV3-1 (or the pseudogene TRBV3-2) with TRBJ2-5, with D possibly being TRBD2 (6 bases). The ends were cut back, 4 bases at V and 1 base at J, with 16 bases in the middle. This CDR3 has 16 amino acids. The V gene's germline CDR1 is LGHDT and CDR2 YNNKEL (reference sequence).

This clone has just a few counts. This rearrangement joins TRBV7-9 to TRBJ2-7; a possible D gene is TRBD1 (5 bases). V was trimmed by 5 bases and J by 7 bases, leaving 21 bases between them. The CDR3 extends over 15 amino acids. In germline, CDR1 is SEHNR, CDR2 FQNEAQ (reference sequence). The CDR3 DNA follows: TGTGCCAGCAGCCAAATAAGGACACCCCTGGAGGAGCAGTACTTC. It yields the protein CASSQIRTPLEEQYF.

This chain uses TRBV6-5 with TRBJ1-2, with a possible D match to TRBD1 (5 bases). The CDR3 is 14 amino acids. V dropped 2 bases and J dropped 2 bases, with 9 bases sitting between them. Germline values: CDR1 MNHEY, CDR2 SVGAGI. This CDR3 reads CASSYPDRNYGYTF. CDR3 coding DNA: TGTGCCAGCAGTTACCCTGACAGAAACTATGGCTACACCTTC.

The chain combines TRBV15 with TRBJ2-4, with 9 bases that match TRBD1. The CDR3 extends over 18 amino acids. With V trimmed by 4 bases and J by 1 base, 11 bases remained unmatched. Per germline, CDR1 LNHNV and CDR2 YYDKDF (reference sequence). DNA of the CDR3: TGTGCCACCAGCAACCTGGGACAGGGAGGGCCGGCCAAAAACATTCAGTACTTC. Its protein is CATSNLGQGGPAKNIQYF. Full variable domain (rest looked up from reference TRBV15 and TRBJ2-4): DAMVIQNPRYQVTQFGKPVTLSCSQTLNHNVMYWYQQKSSQAPKLLFHYYDKDFNNEADTPDNFQSRRPNTSFCFLDIRSPGLGDTAMYLCATSNLGQGGPAKNIQYFGAGTRLSVL.

V gene TRBV10-2 combines with J gene TRBJ2-5; 9 bases are a match to TRBD2. Germline V lookup: CDR1 WSHSY, CDR2 SAAADI. The CDR3 extends over 15 amino acids. Trimming cost V 4 bases and J 5 bases; bases outside gene matches: 8. For the CDR3, the DNA is TGCGCCAGCAGTGCCCCAGCGGGAGGACGTGAGACCCAGTACTTC. Encoded protein: CASSAPAGGRETQYF.

The chain combines TRBV2 with TRBJ1-5; 7 bases line up with TRBD1. The germline V gene encodes CDR1 SNHLY and CDR2 FYNNEI. This CDR3 is 15 amino acids long. J lost 6 bases, V lost 4 bases, and 9 bases had no gene match. Here the CDR3 reads CASSAGDRDGQPQHF. The DNA of the CDR3 is TGTGCCAGCAGTGCCGGTGACAGGGACGGTCAGCCCCAGCATTTT.

The chain links TRBV6-5 to TRBJ2-3; D might be TRBD1 (6 bases). Germline V lookup: CDR1 MNHEY, CDR2 SVGAGI. The V gene lost 5 bases and the J gene lost 0 bases, with 9 bases spanning the gap. The CDR3 covers 14 residues. The chain's CDR3 is CASSTGFSTDTQYF. In nucleotides, the CDR3 is TGTGCCAGCAGTACAGGGTTTAGCACAGATACGCAGTATTTT.

In DNA form, the CDR3 reads TGTGCCAGCAGTCTACGTTACGGGACAGTTACCTACGAGCAGTACTTC. The encoded protein is CASSLRYGTVTYEQYF. The chain carries TRBV27 and TRBJ2-5; 7 bases line up with TRBD1. With the DNA end fitting TRBJ2-7 better, the J assignment may be wrong. Germline values: CDR1 MNHEY, CDR2 SMNVEV (reference sequence). CDR3 length: 16 amino acids.

This chain uses TRBV7-9 with TRBJ1-1; D not resolved. The germline V gene encodes CDR1 SEHNR and CDR2 FQNEAQ (reference sequence). Trimming pared 1 base from V and 7 bases from J, leaving 7 bases between. The CDR3 contains 12 residues. The CDR3, as DNA: TGTGCCAGCAGCTTAGATGAGATTGAAGCTTTCTTT. Protein: CASSLDEIEAFF.

The J gene is TRBJ2-7, the V gene TRBV7-9, with D maybe TRBD1 (6 bases). The germline V gene encodes CDR1 SEHNR and CDR2 FQNEAQ (reference sequence). The CDR3 contains 14 residues. V was pared by 5 bases and J by 2 bases, with 13 bases between. The chain's CDR3 is CASSPTTGTYEQYF. CDR3 sequence (DNA): TGTGCCAGCAGCCCTACTACAGGGACCTACGAGCAGTACTTC.

The V call is TRBV2, the J call TRBJ1-1; TRBD1 agrees at 7 bases. CDR1 is SNHLY, CDR2 FYNNEI, per germline. With 6 bases clipped from V and 4 bases from J, the junction kept 8 bases outside the gene matches. This CDR3 spans 14 amino acids. The CDR3 loop reads CASRAGTVSTEAFF. The CDR3 bases are TGTGCCAGCAGGGCCGGGACAGTCTCCACTGAAGCTTTCTTT.

This rearrangement joins TRBV6-5 to TRBJ1-1; D perhaps matches TRBD1 (5 bases). Germline-derived CDR1 and CDR2 are MNHEY and SVGAGI. Trimming stripped 6 bases from V and 1 base from J, with 12 bases between. This CDR3 spans 14 amino acids. The CDR3 nucleotides read TGTGCCAGCAGGCCGGGGGGATGGAACACTGAAGCTTTCTTT. Residues: CASRPGGWNTEAFF.

This sequence joins TRBV5-8 and TRBJ1-3, with a tentative D call TRBD1 (5 bases). Trimming shortened V by 0 bases and J by 2 bases, and 6 bases separated the two germline ends. From germline, CDR1 is SGHTS and CDR2 YDEGEE. CDR3 size: 14 residues. CDR3 protein: CASSLATAGNTIYF. The CDR3 nucleotides are TGTGCCAGCAGCTTGGCGACAGCTGGAAACACCATATATTTT.

This chain connects TRBV19 to TRBJ1-2, with 10 positions matching TRBD1. Germline-derived CDR1 and CDR2 are LNHDA and SQIVND (reference sequence). The CDR3 has 14 amino acids. With V trimmed by 7 bases and J by 4 bases, 6 bases remained unmatched. The CDR3 sequence is CASKTTGGGYGYTF. CDR3 coding DNA: TGTGCCAGTAAAACGACAGGGGGCGGCTATGGCTACACCTTC.

V gene TRBV15 combines with J gene TRBJ1-5; tentative D call: TRBD1 (6 bases). The CDR3 has 15 amino acids. Trimming removed 1 base at V and 8 bases at J, with 15 bases between. The germline V gene has CDR1 LNHNV and CDR2 YYDKDF (reference sequence). The CDR3 loop reads CATSRGAGAEEPQHF. The CDR3 DNA follows: TGTGCCACCAGCAGAGGCGCAGGGGCTGAGGAGCCCCAGCATTTT.

This rearrangement joins TRBV6-5 to TRBJ1-5, with D maybe TRBD1 (6 bases). From germline, CDR1 is MNHEY and CDR2 SVGAGI. The CDR3 has 13 amino acids. V was clipped by 8 bases and J by 4 bases, with 12 bases between them. The CDR3 bases are TGTGCCAGCCGGGGGGACACAAATCAGCCCCAGCATTTT. Amino acids: CASRGDTNQPQHF.

A single count supports this clone. This chain connects TRBV28 to TRBJ1-6; D gene unclear. The ends were cut back, 7 bases at V and 6 bases at J, with 7 bases in the middle. CDR1 and CDR2 (germline): MDHEN, SYDVKM. This CDR3 has 12 amino acids. DNA for the CDR3: TGTGCCAGCATAGAGGGTAATTCACCCCTCCACTTT. Translation: CASIEGNSPLHF.

The CDR3 loop is CASSPHGTGELFF. In nucleotides, the CDR3 is TGTGCCAGCAGTCCCCACGGGACCGGGGAGCTGTTTTTT. The V gene is TRBV6-4, the J gene TRBJ2-2; D is uncertain. V lost 5 bases and J lost 5, with 9 bases in between. Germline loops: CDR1 MRHNA, CDR2 SNTAGT. This CDR3 contains 13 residues.

The rearrangement links TRBV28 to TRBJ1-1; no clear D. Looked up from germline, CDR1 is MDHEN and CDR2 is SYDVKM. There are 10 residues in the CDR3. Trimming cost V 10 bases and J 6 bases, with 9 bases left between them. CDR3 in amino acids: CAIGSAEAFF. The CDR3 DNA reads as TGTGCCATCGGGAGCGCTGAAGCTTTCTTT.

For this clone: Other nucleotide sequences in the sample specify the same CDR3. The chain joins TRBV28 to TRBJ2-7; 8 nucleotides match TRBD2. Germline V CDR1 and CDR2: MDHEN, SYDVKM. The CDR3 runs to 15 residues. The junction had 4 bases not matched to a gene; V was cut back by 3 bases and J by 0 bases. CDR3 residues: CASSLVSGGSYEQYF. In nucleotides, the CDR3 is TGTGCCAGCAGTTTGGTGAGCGGGGGCTCCTACGAGCAGTACTTC.

V gene TRBV18 combines with J gene TRBJ1-2; D is possibly TRBD1 (5 bases). The V end lost 3 bases, the J end lost 2 bases, and 13 bases lay between the germline ends. Germline values: CDR1 KGHSH, CDR2 LQKENI. The length of the CDR3 is 15 residues. The CDR3 sequence: CASSPQTDPNYGYTF. In DNA, the CDR3 is TGTGCCAGCTCACCCCAGACAGATCCCAACTATGGCTACACCTTC. The full variable domain, in which reference TRBV18 and TRBJ1-2 provide the parts outside the CDR3, is NAGVMQNPRHLVRRRGQEARLRCSPMKGHSHVYWYRQLPEEGLKFMVYLQKENIIDESGMPKERFSAEFPKEGPSILRIQQVVRGDSAAYFCASSPQTDPNYGYTFGSGTRLTVV.

Here the CDR3 reads CASSPRGGIDNEQFF. In nucleotides, the CDR3 is TGTGCCAGCTCACCCCGAGGGGGAATTGACAATGAGCAGTTCTTC. This rearrangement joins TRBV18 to TRBJ2-1; weak D call: TRBD1 (6 bases). This CDR3 region has 15 residues. Per germline, CDR1 KGHSH and CDR2 LQKENI. The ends were cut back, 3 bases at V and 5 bases at J, with 14 bases in the middle.

The V and J genes are TRBV28 and TRBJ1-6; unclear D gene. In germline, CDR1 is MDHEN, CDR2 SYDVKM. The CDR3 has 15 residues. V dropped 2 bases and J dropped 4 bases, with 9 bases sitting between them. CDR3 bases: TGTGCCAGCAGTTTAAGGAGACCTTATAATTCACCCCTCCACTTT. As protein: CASSLRRPYNSPLHF.

The chain's CDR3 is CASSVEPLARELFF. The CDR3 region has the DNA TGTGCCAGCAGCGTAGAACCATTGGCCCGGGAGCTGTTTTTT. The chain employs TRBV9 and TRBJ2-2; D is unresolved. CDR1 and CDR2 from the germline V gene are SGDLS and YYNGEE. CDR3 length: 14 residues. V lost 0 bases to trimming and J lost 9 bases, with 12 bases between them.